What follows are 2 T cell receptor beta chains derived from one specimen sequenced in a study of beta chain features in type 1 diabetes. The investigators reverse transcribed all of the isolated RNA, so they sequenced expressed TCRB transcripts. TCRdb keeps only in-frame clones here, not all; method: immunoSEQ multiplex PCR. The sample carries about 360,000 clones, roughly 12% recorded once. The material sequenced was naive CD4+ T cells from blood. Receptors originate from a young man in good health.

This clone has just a few counts. V is TRBV7-2 and J is TRBJ1-2; D ambiguous. Per the germline V gene, CDR1 is SGHTA and CDR2 is FQGNSA. Trimming took off 2 bases at V and 1 base at J, with 5 bases between the two ends. The CDR3 runs to 13 residues. The CDR3 is CASSLYSNYGYTF. DNA of the CDR3: TGTGCCAGCAGCTTATACAGTAACTATGGCTACACCTTC. The entire variable domain, with the rest obtained from reference TRBV7-2 and TRBJ1-2, is as follows: GAGVSQSPSNKVTEKGKDVELRCDPISGHTALYWYRQSLGQGLEFLIYFQGNSAPDKSGLPSDRFSAERTGGSVSTLTIQRTQQEDSAVYLCASSLYSNYGYTFGSGTRLTVV.

The table lists this clone with a few counts. The CDR3 DNA reads TGTGCCAGCAGCCATCTCGGACAGGGTGGGTTTGGGACCGGGGAGCTGTTTTTT. It encodes CASSHLGQGGFGTGELFF. The V call is TRBV4-2, the J call TRBJ2-2; TRBD1 agrees at 8 bases. Losses at the gene ends were 3 bases for V and 5 bases for J; bases not matched to a gene: 14. Germline assignment: CDR1 LGHNA and CDR2 YNFKEQ. This CDR3 region has 18 residues.